This T cell receptor (beta chain) was recovered during a study of T cells expressing NK-cell markers. Study-wide background: In sorted CD3+CD56+NKG2C+, CD3+CD56+NKG2C- and CD3+CD56-NKG2C+ T cells, TCR beta repertoires were obtained.

Notes on the study in general: Clarity on HCMV specificity was lacking for the expanded NKG2C+ T cell clones.

UMIs were included in TCR beta cDNA generated by 5'RACE template switching. From its re-call of the 5' RACE reads, TCRdb lists each CDR3 protein once, without DNA. The sample table includes about 430,000 distinct CDR3 sequences. A note on this clonotype: Antigen specificity is unknown.

The CDR3 length is 16 residues. Germline V gene sequence: CDR1 SGHRS, CDR2 YFSETQ. The V call is TRBV5-1, the J call TRBJ2-3; the TRBD1 assignment by TCRdb is unverifiable without DNA. The sample taken for sequencing was blood T cells: a sorted CD56 or NKG2C T cell subset, CD4+ or CD8+ T cells, or bulk PBMC T cells (not recorded which). The clonotype comes from a woman aged 45-59 years in good health. The CDR3 sequence is CASSLGDGQSTDTQYF.